Listed here are 26 T cell receptor beta chains from one sample, sequenced in a study of cytomegalovirus exposure and HLA in healthy donors. PCR used 60 Vbeta primers and 13 Jbeta primers. Assay: immunoSEQ multiplex PCR; the TCRdb copy retains only in-frame clones and omits some. The sample lists fewer than 250,000 clones, around nine tenths occurring once. The specimen sequenced was PBMCs. These receptor sequences come from a woman younger than 30 in good health and CMV-seronegative.

This clone has at least ten counts. The V and J genes are TRBV6-5 and TRBJ1-1; 10 bases are shared with TRBD1. There are 14 residues in the CDR3. CDR1 MNHEY and CDR2 SVGAGI come from the germline V gene. Losses at the gene ends were 5 bases for V and 5 bases for J; bases not matched to a gene: 5. CDR3 bases: TGTGCCAGCAGTATGACAGGGGGCGGAACTGAAGCTTTCTTT. As protein: CASSMTGGGTEAFF.

V and J are TRBV6-1 and TRBJ1-1; TRBD1 aligns across 7 bases. V gave up 4 bases and J gave up 3 bases; unmatched junction bases: 5. The germline V gene encodes CDR1 MNHNS and CDR2 SASEGT. The CDR3 sequence is 14 residues long. The chain's CDR3 is CASSGGQRYTEAFF. The CDR3 DNA reads as TGTGCCAGCAGTGGGGGACAGAGATACACTGAAGCTTTCTTT.

This chain links TRBV5-1 with TRBJ1-5; 8 positions match TRBD1. V lost 0 bases to trimming and J lost 7 bases; unmatched junction nucleotides: 6. The germline V gene has CDR1 SGHRS and CDR2 YFSETQ. CDR3 length: 15 residues. The CDR3 reads CASSLGTGREQPQHF. The CDR3 nucleotides read TGCGCCAGCAGCTTGGGGACAGGGAGGGAACAGCCCCAGCATTTT.

V usage is TRBV6-1 and J usage is TRBJ2-5, with TRBD2 identical over 11 bases. This CDR3 is 17 amino acids long. Per germline, CDR1 MNHNS and CDR2 SASEGT. Trimming took 1 base from V and 5 from J; bases not matched to a gene: 9. The DNA of the CDR3 is TGTGCCAGCAGTGAAGGCCGCGCTAGCGGGAGGAGGGAGACCCAGTACTTC. It specifies CASSEGRASGRRETQYF.

CDR3 residues: CASSPGRGYGYTF. In DNA form, the CDR3 reads TGTGCCAGCAGTCCAGGGAGGGGCTATGGCTACACCTTC. V gene TRBV6-1 combines with J gene TRBJ1-2; weak D call: TRBD1 (5 bases). The V gene lost 5 bases and the J gene lost 4 bases, with 11 bases spanning the gap. The CDR3 loop spans 13 amino acids. CDR1 is MNHNS and CDR2 is SASEGT in the germline V gene.

This clone was seen only a few times. The rearrangement links TRBV4-3 to TRBJ2-3; 9 bases agree with TRBD2. The CDR3 contains 15 residues. J lost 4 bases, V lost 3 bases, and 5 bases had no gene match. In germline, CDR1 is LGHNA, CDR2 YSLEER. The CDR3 protein is CASSQREGRADTQYF. The CDR3, as DNA: TGCGCCAGCAGCCAGCGGGAGGGCCGGGCAGATACGCAGTATTTT.

The V call is TRBV5-1, the J call TRBJ2-5; 13 bases match TRBD2. The CDR3 runs 18 residues. The V gene's germline CDR1 is SGHRS and CDR2 YFSETQ. After removal of 3 bases from V and 1 base from J, the junction contained 9 bases not matched to a gene. The CDR3 sequence: CASSSGLAGVRLQETQYF. The CDR3 nucleotides read TGCGCCAGCAGCTCAGGACTAGCGGGGGTCCGCCTCCAAGAGACCCAGTACTTC.

The chain combines TRBV5-1 with TRBJ2-7, with 8 bases aligning to TRBD1. V trimming: 4 bases; J trimming: 4 bases; junction bases outside the gene matches: 13. Germline CDR1 reads SGHRS; CDR2 reads YFSETQ. The length of the CDR3 is 16 residues. CDR3 bases: TGCGCCAGCAGCGCGACTCCGGGACAGGTTCAATACGAGCAGTACTTC. This sequence encodes CASSATPGQVQYEQYF.

This chain's CDR3 is CASSPDSAFLNYGYTF. The CDR3 DNA reads TGTGCCAGCAGCCCTGACAGTGCCTTTCTAAACTATGGCTACACCTTC. The rearrangement links TRBV9 to TRBJ1-2, with D possibly matching TRBD1 (5 bases). Looked up from germline, CDR1 is SGDLS and CDR2 is YYNGEE. Trimming removed 4 bases from V and 2 bases from J, with 18 bases in between. The CDR3 spans 16 residues. Combining the CDR3 with reference TRBV9 and TRBJ1-2 gives the whole variable domain DSGVTQTPKHLITATGQRVTLRCSPRSGDLSVYWYQQSLDQGLQFLIQYYNGEERAKGNILERFSAQQFPDLHSELNLSSLELGDSALYFCASSPDSAFLNYGYTFGSGTRLTVV.

The chain employs TRBV11-3 and TRBJ2-7, with D tentatively TRBD1 (6 bases). Germline V CDR1 and CDR2: SGHNT, YENEEA. Trimming stripped 5 bases from V and 4 bases from J, with 15 bases between. The CDR3 runs 14 residues. CDR3 sequence reads: CASSPRTEDYEQYF. The DNA of the CDR3 is TGTGCCAGCAGCCCAAGGACAGAAGATTACGAGCAGTACTTC.

The rearrangement joins TRBV30 to TRBJ1-1, with a tentative D call TRBD1 (5 bases). The CDR3 runs to 13 residues. Trimming took 2 bases from V and 4 from J, leaving 11 bases between them. The germline gives CDR1 GTSNPN, CDR2 SVGIG (reference sequence). The CDR3 DNA reads as TGTGCCTGGAGTAAACAGGTTACCACTGAAGCTTTCTTT. Amino acid sequence: CAWSKQVTTEAFF. The full variable domain, with the rest looked up from reference TRBV30 and TRBJ1-1, is SQTIHQWPATLVQPVGSPLSLECTVEGTSNPNLYWYRQAAGRGLQLLFYSVGIGQISSEVPQNLSASRPQDRQFILSSKKLLLSDSGFYLCAWSKQVTTEAFFGQGTRLTVV.

The chain has TRBV19 and TRBJ1-1; 8 positions agree with TRBD1. Germline lookup yields CDR1 LNHDA and CDR2 SQIVND (reference sequence). The length of the CDR3 is 16 residues. V dropped 5 bases and J dropped 4; count of bases not matched to a gene: 12. Here the CDR3 DNA reads TGTGCCAGTAGTGGAGAAAAACAGGGGGGCGGCACTGAAGCTTTCTTT. Residues: CASSGEKQGGGTEAFF.

V usage is TRBV28 and J usage is TRBJ1-1; D is unclear. This CDR3 is 12 amino acids long. In germline, CDR1 is MDHEN, CDR2 SYDVKM. V was pared by 6 bases and J by 5 bases, with 10 bases between. This CDR3 reads CASSSPGTEAFF. CDR3 nucleotide sequence: TGTGCCAGCAGCTCCCCGGGGACTGAAGCTTTCTTT.

The V gene is TRBV2, the J gene TRBJ1-2; D remains ambiguous. With 6 bases removed from V and 4 bases from J, the gap between germline ends came to 12 bases. CDR3 length: 13 residues. CDR1 SNHLY and CDR2 FYNNEI come from the germline V gene. CDR3 coding DNA: TGTGCCAGCAGCGAGGGTAATGGCTATGGCTACACCTTC. Its protein product is CASSEGNGYGYTF.

V gene TRBV4-2 combines with J gene TRBJ1-2; 8 bases line up with TRBD1. The CDR3 runs 15 residues. Germline V CDR1 and CDR2: LGHNA, YNFKEQ. V shed 2 bases, J shed 5 bases, and the junction held 7 bases outside the gene matches. CDR3 in DNA: TGTGCCAGCAGCCAATATGACAGGGGAGGTTATGGCTACACCTTC. It codes for CASSQYDRGGYGYTF.

This clone has a single count. The chain combines TRBV4-1 with TRBJ2-7; weak D call: TRBD1 (6 bases). Germline values: CDR1 MGHRA, CDR2 YSYEKL. Trimming shortened V by 4 bases and J by 2 bases, and 21 bases separated the two germline ends. The CDR3 runs to 17 residues. The chain's CDR3 is CASSPQGGRQGTYEQYF. CDR3 sequence (DNA): TGCGCCAGCAGCCCTCAAGGTGGGCGGCAGGGGACCTACGAGCAGTACTTC.

The V gene is TRBV7-9, the J gene TRBJ1-1; D is unclear. CDR3 length equals 13 residues. The V and J ends lost 0 bases and 8 bases respectively, with 10 bases between them. CDR1 and CDR2 from the germline V gene are SEHNR and FQNEAQ (reference sequence). The CDR3 region is CASSLALAEEAFF. The CDR3 DNA follows: TGTGCCAGCAGCTTAGCGCTAGCGGAGGAAGCTTTCTTT.

The chain joins TRBV19 to TRBJ2-7, with 9 bases fitting TRBD1. CDR1 LNHDA and CDR2 SQIVND come from the germline V gene (reference sequence). V was pared by 5 bases and J by 2 bases, with 10 bases of the junction left unmatched. This CDR3 comprises 16 residues. The CDR3 region has the DNA TGTGCCAGTAGTCCCCCTTCCGGGACAGGGACCTACGAGCAGTACTTC. Its protein product is CASSPPSGTGTYEQYF. The variable domain in full, completed from reference TRBV19 and TRBJ2-7, reads DGGITQSPKYLFRKEGQNVTLSCEQNLNHDAMYWYRQDPGQGLRLIYYSQIVNDFQKGDIAEGYSVSREKKESFPLTVTSAQKNPTAFYLCASSPPSGTGTYEQYFGPGTRLTVT.

The chain carries TRBV6-5 and TRBJ2-1, with TRBD1 as a possible D gene (5 bases). V lost 5 bases to trimming and J lost 5 bases, with 13 bases between them. Germline V gives CDR1 MNHEY, CDR2 SVGAGI. The CDR3 consists of 14 residues. CDR3 loop: CASSEPGLNNEQFF. In DNA form, the CDR3 reads TGTGCCAGCAGTGAACCAGGGTTGAACAATGAGCAGTTCTTC.

The chain recombines TRBV28 with TRBJ1-6; tentatively, D is TRBD1 (6 bases). The V end was cut by 2 bases, the J end by 5 bases, with 13 bases between. The germline V gene encodes CDR1 MDHEN and CDR2 SYDVKM. CDR3 length: 16 residues. CDR3 sequence reads: CASSLGVHRDNSPLHF. In DNA, the CDR3 is TGTGCCAGCAGTTTAGGGGTCCACAGGGATAATTCACCCCTCCACTTT.

This chain connects TRBV4-1 to TRBJ2-7, with 7 bases that match TRBD1. Losses at the gene ends were 1 base for V and 0 bases for J; bases not matched to a gene: 3. Germline V lookup: CDR1 MGHRA, CDR2 YSYEKL. The CDR3 contains 15 residues. The CDR3 is CASSQGRDSSYEQYF. The CDR3 nucleotides are TGCGCCAGCAGCCAAGGCCGGGACAGCTCCTACGAGCAGTACTTC.

V gene TRBV6-5 combines with J gene TRBJ1-2, with 9 bases that match TRBD1. Germline lookup yields CDR1 MNHEY and CDR2 SVGAGI. Trimming took 2 bases from V and 4 from J; bases not matched to a gene: 8. The CDR3 has 16 residues. This CDR3 is CASSYVEGQGSYGYTF. CDR3 bases: TGTGCCAGCAGTTACGTAGAGGGACAGGGAAGCTATGGCTACACCTTC.

V usage is TRBV5-1 and J usage is TRBJ2-2; 7 nucleotides line up with TRBD1. CDR3 length: 13 amino acids. CDR1 is SGHRS, CDR2 YFSETQ, per germline. V shed 4 bases and J 6 bases; nucleotides not matched to a gene: 3. This CDR3 is CASSRGQAGELFF. As DNA, the CDR3 is TGCGCCAGCAGCAGAGGACAGGCCGGGGAGCTGTTTTTT.

This clone came up once. The V and J genes are TRBV2 and TRBJ2-2; 10 positions agree with TRBD1. The CDR3 contains 20 residues. Looked up from germline, CDR1 is SNHLY and CDR2 is FYNNEI. The junction had 15 bases not matched to a gene; V was cut back by 0 bases and J by 5 bases. CDR3 protein: CASSEALGDRGPTFTGELFF. In DNA form, the CDR3 reads TGTGCCAGCAGTGAAGCGCTGGGGGACAGGGGACCGACTTTTACCGGGGAGCTGTTTTTT.

V and J are TRBV5-4 and TRBJ2-1; TRBD1 aligns across 9 bases. This CDR3 contains 16 residues. Per the germline V gene, CDR1 is SGHNT and CDR2 is YYREEE (reference sequence). V was clipped by 0 bases and J by 6 bases; unmatched bases: 7. CDR3 protein: CASSLAPGQGFNEQFF. CDR3 DNA sequence: TGTGCCAGCAGCTTGGCCCCGGGACAGGGCTTCAATGAGCAGTTCTTC.

V usage is TRBV30 and J usage is TRBJ1-2; TRBD1 matches at 10 bases. CDR1 is GTSNPN and CDR2 is SVGIG in the germline V gene (reference sequence). The CDR3 runs to 13 residues. Unmatched junction bases numbered 5, after V lost 5 bases and J lost 5 bases. The CDR3 spells CAWDGTGAYGYTF. The CDR3 DNA reads as TGTGCCTGGGATGGGACAGGGGCGTATGGCTACACCTTC.